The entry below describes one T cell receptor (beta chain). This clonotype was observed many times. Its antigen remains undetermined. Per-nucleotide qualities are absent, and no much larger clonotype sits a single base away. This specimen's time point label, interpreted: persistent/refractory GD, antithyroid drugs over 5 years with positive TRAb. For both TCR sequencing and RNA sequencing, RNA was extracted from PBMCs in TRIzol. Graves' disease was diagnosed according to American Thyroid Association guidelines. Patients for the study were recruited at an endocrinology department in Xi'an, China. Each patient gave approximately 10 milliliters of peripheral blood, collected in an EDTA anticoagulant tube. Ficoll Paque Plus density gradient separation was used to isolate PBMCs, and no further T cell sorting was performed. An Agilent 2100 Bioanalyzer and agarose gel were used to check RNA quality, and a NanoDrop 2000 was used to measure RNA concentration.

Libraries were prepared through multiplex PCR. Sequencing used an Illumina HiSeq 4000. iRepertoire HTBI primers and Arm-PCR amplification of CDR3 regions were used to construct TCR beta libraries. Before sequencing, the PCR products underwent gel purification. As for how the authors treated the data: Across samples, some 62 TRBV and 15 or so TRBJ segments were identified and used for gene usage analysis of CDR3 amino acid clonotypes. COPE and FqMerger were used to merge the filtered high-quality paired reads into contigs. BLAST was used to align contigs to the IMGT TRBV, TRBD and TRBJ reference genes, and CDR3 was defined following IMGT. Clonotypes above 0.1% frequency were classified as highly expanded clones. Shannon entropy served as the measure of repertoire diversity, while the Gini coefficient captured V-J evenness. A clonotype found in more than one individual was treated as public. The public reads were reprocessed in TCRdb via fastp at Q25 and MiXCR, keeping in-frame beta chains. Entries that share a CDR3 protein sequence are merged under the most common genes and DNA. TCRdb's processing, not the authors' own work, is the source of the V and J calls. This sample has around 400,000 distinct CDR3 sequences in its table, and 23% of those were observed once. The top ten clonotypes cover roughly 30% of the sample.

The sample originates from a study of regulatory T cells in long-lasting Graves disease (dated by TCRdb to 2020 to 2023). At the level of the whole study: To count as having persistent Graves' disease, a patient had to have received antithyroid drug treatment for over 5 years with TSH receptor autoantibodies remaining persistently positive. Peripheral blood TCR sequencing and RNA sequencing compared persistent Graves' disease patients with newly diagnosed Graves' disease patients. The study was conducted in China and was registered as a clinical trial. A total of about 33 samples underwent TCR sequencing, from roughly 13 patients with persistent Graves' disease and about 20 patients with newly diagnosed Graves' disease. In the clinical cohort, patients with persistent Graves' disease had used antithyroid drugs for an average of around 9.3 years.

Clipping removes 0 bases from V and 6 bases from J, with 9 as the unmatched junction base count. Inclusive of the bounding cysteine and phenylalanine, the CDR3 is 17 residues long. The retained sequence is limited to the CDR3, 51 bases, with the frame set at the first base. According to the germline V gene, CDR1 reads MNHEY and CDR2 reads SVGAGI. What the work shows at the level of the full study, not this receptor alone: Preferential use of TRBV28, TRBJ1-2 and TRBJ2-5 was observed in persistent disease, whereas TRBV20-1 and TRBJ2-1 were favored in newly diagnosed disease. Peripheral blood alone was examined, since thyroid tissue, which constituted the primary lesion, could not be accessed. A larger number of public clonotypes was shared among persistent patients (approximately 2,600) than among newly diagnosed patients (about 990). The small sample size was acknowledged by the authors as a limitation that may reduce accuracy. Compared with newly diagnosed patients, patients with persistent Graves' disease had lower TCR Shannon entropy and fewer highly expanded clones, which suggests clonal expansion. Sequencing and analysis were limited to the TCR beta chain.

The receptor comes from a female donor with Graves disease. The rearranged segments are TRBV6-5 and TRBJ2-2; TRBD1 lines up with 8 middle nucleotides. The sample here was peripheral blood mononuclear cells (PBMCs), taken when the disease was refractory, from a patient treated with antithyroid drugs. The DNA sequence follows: TGTGCCAGCAGTTACTCGATACCAGGGGGCGCTTCCGGGGAGCTGTTTTTT. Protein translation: CASSYSIPGGASGELFF.